A selection of T cell receptor beta chains follows, all from one sample in a study of T cell responses to AZD1222 COVID-19 vaccine. Only in-frame clones appear in the TCRdb table, and some are missing; sequencing was by immunoSEQ multiplex PCR. The table includes 75,000 to 95,000 clones, about 90% detected once. Source: peripheral blood, taken on day 0 of MenACWY control vaccination. These receptors originate from an adult in good health. CDR3s include the opening cysteine and the closing phenylalanine or tryptophan. A D gene is named only where the DNA matches it firmly. Rows may omit the clone size; those that give it use once, few, many or a size class.

V gene: TRBV15; J gene: TRBJ2-3; D gene: -; clone size: -; CDR3 protein: CATSSPGGYVTQYF; CDR3 DNA: TGTGCCACCAGCAGTCCTGGCGGCTACGTTACGCAGTATTTT
V gene: TRBV19; J gene: TRBJ2-2; D gene: TRBD2; clone size: -; CDR3 protein: CATGTSGLGELFF; CDR3 DNA: TGTGCCACCGGGACTAGTGGGCTCGGGGAGCTGTTTTTT
V gene: TRBV25-1; J gene: TRBJ1-1; D gene: -; clone size: -; CDR3 protein: CASRSGVLTEAFF; CDR3 DNA: TGTGCCAGTCGTTCTGGGGTCCTCACTGAAGCTTTCTTT
V gene: TRBV7-2; J gene: TRBJ2-2; D gene: -; clone size: -; CDR3 protein: CTSIPGTTRELFF; CDR3 DNA: TGTACCAGCATCCCCGGGACGACTAGGGAGCTGTTTTTT
V gene: TRBV9; J gene: TRBJ1-4; D gene: TRBD1; clone size: -; CDR3 protein: CASSVGDSRNEKLFF; CDR3 DNA: TGTGCCAGCAGCGTAGGGGACAGCCGGAATGAAAAACTGTTTTTT
V gene: TRBV7-2; J gene: TRBJ2-1; D gene: TRBD2; clone size: -; CDR3 protein: CASSTWGGISDYNEQFF; CDR3 DNA: TGTGCCAGCAGCACCTGGGGGGGGATCTCCGACTACAATGAGCAGTTCTTC
V gene: TRBV6-2/TRBV6-3; J gene: TRBJ2-3; D gene: -; clone size: -; CDR3 protein: CASSYGQRGDTQYF; CDR3 DNA: TGTGCCAGCAGTTACGGTCAGAGGGGGGATACGCAGTATTTT
V gene: TRBV19; J gene: TRBJ1-1; D gene: -; clone size: -; CDR3 protein: CASSIPAGTKNTEAFF; CDR3 DNA: TGTGCCAGTAGTATCCCCGCCGGGACCAAGAACACTGAAGCTTTCTTT
V gene: TRBV25-1; J gene: TRBJ2-1; D gene: TRBD2; clone size: -; CDR3 protein: CASSETPGGTSYNEQFF; CDR3 DNA: TGTGCCAGCAGTGAAACTCCGGGGGGAACCTCCTACAATGAGCAGTTCTTC
V gene: TRBV6-5; J gene: TRBJ1-1; D gene: -; clone size: -; CDR3 protein: CASCSGSGANTEAFF; CDR3 DNA: TGTGCCTCTTGTTCGGGTTCAGGGGCGAACACTGAAGCTTTCTTT
V gene: TRBV2; J gene: TRBJ1-5; D gene: -; clone size: -; CDR3 protein: CASSVGGREPQHF; CDR3 DNA: TGTGCCAGCAGTGTGGGGGGAAGGGAGCCCCAGCATTTT
V gene: TRBV9; J gene: TRBJ1-6; D gene: -; clone size: -; CDR3 protein: CASSNRDTFGSPLHF; CDR3 DNA: TGTGCCAGCAGCAACCGGGACACCTTTGGATCACCCCTCCACTTT
V gene: TRBV28; J gene: TRBJ2-1; D gene: -; clone size: -; CDR3 protein: CASRPSGPTSTRFF; CDR3 DNA: TGTGCCAGCAGACCCTCGGGACCAACCTCAACACGGTTCTTC
V gene: TRBV2; J gene: TRBJ2-2; D gene: -; clone size: few; CDR3 protein: CASTRDSPNTGELFF; CDR3 DNA: TGTGCCAGCACCCGGGACTCACCGAACACCGGGGAGCTGTTTTTT
V gene: TRBV27; J gene: TRBJ1-1; D gene: TRBD1; clone size: -; CDR3 protein: CASSLGDRGIAEAFF; CDR3 DNA: TGTGCCAGCAGTTTAGGGGACAGGGGTATCGCTGAAGCTTTCTTT
V gene: TRBV7-9; J gene: TRBJ1-1; D gene: -; clone size: -; CDR3 protein: CASSIMNTEAFF; CDR3 DNA: TGTGCCAGCAGTATCATGAACACTGAAGCTTTCTTT
V gene: TRBV24-1; J gene: TRBJ2-7; D gene: -; clone size: -; CDR3 protein: CATSDLLHPYEQYF; CDR3 DNA: TGTGCCACCAGTGATCTCCTACATCCCTACGAGCAGTACTTC
V gene: TRBV6-2/TRBV6-3; J gene: TRBJ1-6; D gene: TRBD1; clone size: -; CDR3 protein: CASSYPGQGNSPLHF; CDR3 DNA: TGTGCCAGCAGTTATCCGGGACAGGGGAATTCACCCCTCCACTTT
V gene: TRBV7-2; J gene: TRBJ2-7; D gene: -; clone size: -; CDR3 protein: CASSPTTYEQYF; CDR3 DNA: TGTGCCAGCAGCCCCACCACCTACGAGCAGTACTTC
V gene: TRBV28; J gene: TRBJ2-7; D gene: -; clone size: -; CDR3 protein: CASSEGPTYEQYF; CDR3 DNA: TGTGCCAGCAGTGAGGGGCCGACCTACGAGCAGTACTTC
V gene: TRBV27; J gene: TRBJ1-6; D gene: TRBD1; clone size: once; CDR3 protein: CASSPGQGESPLHF; CDR3 DNA: TGTGCCAGCAGTCCGGGACAGGGGGAATCACCCCTCCACTTT
V gene: TRBV12-3/TRBV12-4; J gene: TRBJ1-4; D gene: -; clone size: -; CDR3 protein: CASSFGSGEKLFF; CDR3 DNA: TGTGCCAGCAGTTTCGGATCCGGTGAAAAACTGTTTTTT
V gene: TRBV19; J gene: TRBJ1-1; D gene: -; clone size: once; CDR3 protein: CASSITGAVGLGMNTEAFF; CDR3 DNA: TGTGCCAGTAGTATAACCGGGGCCGTTGGGTTAGGCATGAACACTGAAGCTTTCTTT
V gene: TRBV14; J gene: TRBJ1-6; D gene: -; clone size: -; CDR3 protein: CASSPTGKGFYNSPLHF; CDR3 DNA: TGTGCCAGCAGCCCCACAGGGAAAGGTTTCTATAATTCACCCCTCCACTTT
V gene: TRBV7-3; J gene: TRBJ2-1; D gene: TRBD2; clone size: once; CDR3 protein: CASSQGPGLVVFF; CDR3 DNA: TGTGCCAGCAGCCAAGGCCCGGGACTAGTCGTGTTCTTC
V gene: TRBV29-1; J gene: TRBJ2-3; D gene: -; clone size: -; CDR3 protein: CSVGDNTDTQYF; CDR3 DNA: TGCAGCGTCGGGGATAACACAGATACGCAGTATTTT
V gene: TRBV5-1; J gene: TRBJ1-1; D gene: -; clone size: -; CDR3 protein: CASSLAPGNTEAFF; CDR3 DNA: TGCGCCAGCAGCTTGGCCCCGGGGAACACTGAAGCTTTCTTT
V gene: TRBV18; J gene: TRBJ2-4; D gene: -; clone size: -; CDR3 protein: CATAGDLAKNIQYF; CDR3 DNA: TGTGCCACTGCTGGGGACCTAGCCAAAAACATTCAGTACTTC
V gene: TRBV19; J gene: TRBJ1-1; D gene: TRBD1; clone size: -; CDR3 protein: CASSAPGQGAVWDTEAFF; CDR3 DNA: TGTGCCAGTAGTGCACCGGGACAGGGAGCCGTTTGGGACACTGAAGCTTTCTTT
V gene: TRBV6-2/TRBV6-3; J gene: TRBJ2-4; D gene: -; clone size: -; CDR3 protein: CASSTGAKNIQYF; CDR3 DNA: TGTGCCAGCAGTACGGGAGCCAAAAACATTCAGTACTTC
V gene: TRBV10-2; J gene: TRBJ2-2; D gene: -; clone size: -; CDR3 protein: CASIHRDTGELFF; CDR3 DNA: TGCGCCAGCATCCACAGGGACACCGGGGAGCTGTTTTTT
V gene: TRBV7-8; J gene: TRBJ1-5; D gene: TRBD1; clone size: -; CDR3 protein: CASSWTGFGQPQHF; CDR3 DNA: TGTGCCAGCAGCTGGACAGGGTTCGGTCAGCCCCAGCATTTT
V gene: TRBV30; J gene: TRBJ1-1; D gene: -; clone size: -; CDR3 protein: CAWTPRKNTEAFF; CDR3 DNA: TGTGCCTGGACCCCTCGGAAGAACACTGAAGCTTTCTTT
V gene: TRBV28; J gene: TRBJ2-7; D gene: TRBD2; clone size: -; CDR3 protein: CASSFPSGRLEQYF; CDR3 DNA: TGTGCCAGCAGTTTTCCTAGCGGGAGGCTCGAGCAGTACTTC
V gene: TRBV7-2; J gene: TRBJ1-2; D gene: -; clone size: -; CDR3 protein: CASSSKSRSYGYTF; CDR3 DNA: TGTGCCAGCAGCTCCAAAAGTAGGAGCTATGGCTACACCTTC
V gene: TRBV18; J gene: TRBJ2-2; D gene: -; clone size: -; CDR3 protein: CASSVTTATGELFF; CDR3 DNA: TGTGCCAGCTCAGTAACGACAGCTACCGGGGAGCTGTTTTTT
V gene: TRBV27; J gene: TRBJ2-2; D gene: -; clone size: -; CDR3 protein: CASSSTWHRAGELFF; CDR3 DNA: TGTGCCAGCAGTTCGACGTGGCACAGGGCCGGGGAGCTGTTTTTT
V gene: TRBV29-1; J gene: TRBJ1-4; D gene: -; clone size: once; CDR3 protein: CSVGSGARGEKLFF; CDR3 DNA: TGCAGCGTGGGGTCGGGGGCGCGGGGTGAAAAACTGTTTTTT
V gene: TRBV7-9; J gene: TRBJ2-5; D gene: -; clone size: -; CDR3 protein: CASSRHRQLQETQYF; CDR3 DNA: TGTGCCAGCAGTCGACACCGGCAGCTTCAAGAGACCCAGTACTTC
V gene: TRBV7-3; J gene: TRBJ2-2; D gene: -; clone size: -; CDR3 protein: CASSEGTGELFF; CDR3 DNA: TGTGCCAGCAGCGAGGGGACCGGGGAGCTGTTTTTT
V gene: TRBV7-9; J gene: TRBJ2-3; D gene: TRBD2; clone size: -; CDR3 protein: CASSLLGGGADTQYF; CDR3 DNA: TGTGCCAGCAGCTTACTGGGCGGGGGGGCGGATACGCAGTATTTT
V gene: TRBV5-1; J gene: TRBJ1-2; D gene: TRBD1; clone size: -; CDR3 protein: CASSWGQGAEDGYTF; CDR3 DNA: TGCGCCAGCAGCTGGGGACAGGGGGCAGAAGATGGCTACACCTTC
V gene: TRBV5-6; J gene: TRBJ2-3; D gene: -; clone size: -; CDR3 protein: CASSPPQGRTYF; CDR3 DNA: TGTGCCAGCAGCCCTCCTCAGGGCCGAACGTATTTT
V gene: TRBV7-2; J gene: TRBJ2-7; D gene: -; clone size: -; CDR3 protein: CASSTTLVEQYF; CDR3 DNA: TGTGCCAGCAGCACGACACTAGTCGAGCAGTACTTC
V gene: TRBV11-2; J gene: TRBJ1-2; D gene: TRBD1; clone size: -; CDR3 protein: CASSLPLTGAGYTF; CDR3 DNA: TGTGCCAGCAGCTTACCCCTCACAGGGGCCGGCTACACCTTC
V gene: TRBV11-2; J gene: TRBJ2-2; D gene: -; clone size: -; CDR3 protein: CASSPQGGNTGELFF; CDR3 DNA: TGTGCCAGCAGCCCCCAGGGAGGGAACACCGGGGAGCTGTTTTTT
V gene: TRBV6-6; J gene: TRBJ2-1; D gene: -; clone size: once; CDR3 protein: CASSPLSNEQFF; CDR3 DNA: TGTGCCAGCAGTCCGCTTAGCAATGAGCAGTTCTTC